These T cell receptor beta chains were read from a single sample in a study of technical replicates of blood from a handful of donors. The assay was immunoSEQ multiplex PCR, and TCRdb's table has in-frame clones only and misses some. The sample consists of some 80,000 clones, approximately 96% of them appearing once. The specimen sequenced was T cells isolated from PBMCs. These receptors all stem from a human donor in good health. Both conserved end residues are part of each CDR3. A D gene is named only where the DNA matches it firmly. A clone size is listed for some rows: how often the clone was seen (once, few, many), or a class if it is expanded.

CDR3 DNA: TGTGCCAGCAGCTTAACTGGGAACACTGAAGCTTTCTTT; CDR3 protein: CASSLTGNTEAFF; D gene: NA; J gene: TRBJ1-1; clone size: NA; V gene: TRBV13
CDR3 DNA: TGTGCCAGCAGCTATCCGGGACAGGGGAACACTGAAGCTTTCTTT; CDR3 protein: CASSYPGQGNTEAFF; D gene: TRBD1; J gene: TRBJ1-1; clone size: once; V gene: TRBV5-4
CDR3 DNA: TGTGCCAGCAGTGCCGACAGGGCGCGGGAAAAACTGTTTTTT; CDR3 protein: CASSADRAREKLFF; D gene: TRBD1; J gene: TRBJ1-4; clone size: NA; V gene: TRBV6-1
CDR3 DNA: TGTGCCAGCAGCTCACCCGACAGGGGCGACGGCTACACCTTC; CDR3 protein: CASSSPDRGDGYTF; D gene: TRBD1; J gene: TRBJ1-2; clone size: NA; V gene: TRBV7-9
CDR3 DNA: TGTGCCAGCAGCAGGACAGGGGCTCTCTCTGGGGCCAACGTCCTGACTTTC; CDR3 protein: CASSRTGALSGANVLTF; D gene: TRBD1; J gene: TRBJ2-6; clone size: NA; V gene: TRBV11-2
CDR3 DNA: TGTGCCAGCAGTTATACAGCGGCCCCCTACGAGCAGTACTTC; CDR3 protein: CASSYTAAPYEQYF; D gene: NA; J gene: TRBJ2-7; clone size: NA; V gene: TRBV28
CDR3 DNA: TGTGCCAGCAGTGAACACAGAGTTATGGATACGCAGTATTTT; CDR3 protein: CASSEHRVMDTQYF; D gene: NA; J gene: TRBJ2-3; clone size: NA; V gene: TRBV25-1
CDR3 DNA: TGTGCCAGCAGTTACTCAACGAGTCGGGGGAATGGCTACACCTTC; CDR3 protein: CASSYSTSRGNGYTF; D gene: NA; J gene: TRBJ1-2; clone size: once; V gene: TRBV6-5
CDR3 DNA: TGTGCCAGCAGCTCCCGGGACTTTCAGTTACCGGGGTATAATTCACCCCTCCACTTT; CDR3 protein: CASSSRDFQLPGYNSPLHF; D gene: NA; J gene: TRBJ1-6; clone size: NA; V gene: TRBV7-8
CDR3 DNA: TGTGCCAGCAGCGTGGGACTAGCGGGAGGTGTAATCAATGAGCAGTTCTTC; CDR3 protein: CASSVGLAGGVINEQFF; D gene: TRBD2; J gene: TRBJ2-1; clone size: NA; V gene: TRBV9
CDR3 DNA: TGTGCCAGCAGCCAAGAGGCCAGGGCAGATACGCAGTATTTT; CDR3 protein: CASSQEARADTQYF; D gene: NA; J gene: TRBJ2-3; clone size: NA; V gene: TRBV4-2
CDR3 DNA: TGTGCCAGCCCCCCCAAGTTTGGGTCAGGAACTGAAGCTTTCTTT; CDR3 protein: CASPPKFGSGTEAFF; D gene: NA; J gene: TRBJ1-1; clone size: NA; V gene: TRBV27
CDR3 DNA: TGTGCCAGGAGTGGGGTGACTAGCGGGGGGGGTCGCCATGAGCAGTTCTTC; CDR3 protein: CARSGVTSGGGRHEQFF; D gene: TRBD2; J gene: TRBJ2-1; clone size: NA; V gene: TRBV19
CDR3 DNA: TGCGCCAGCAGCACCACTAGCGGAGCCTACAATGAGCAGTTCTTC; CDR3 protein: CASSTTSGAYNEQFF; D gene: TRBD2; J gene: TRBJ2-1; clone size: NA; V gene: TRBV5-1
CDR3 DNA: TGTGCCAGCAGTTTTTCGGCTAGTGCGGGGTGGAAACTGTTTTTT; CDR3 protein: CASSFSASAGWKLFF; D gene: NA; J gene: TRBJ1-4; clone size: NA; V gene: TRBV28
CDR3 DNA: TGCAGCGTTCTTTCGTCCGGGGGGCACGGACAGCCCCAGCATTTT; CDR3 protein: CSVLSSGGHGQPQHF; D gene: NA; J gene: TRBJ1-5; clone size: NA; V gene: TRBV29-1
CDR3 DNA: TGTGCCAGTAGTACGGAAACCGGGACATTTGTATTAGCCAAAAACATTCAGTACTTC; CDR3 protein: CASSTETGTFVLAKNIQYF; D gene: NA; J gene: TRBJ2-4; clone size: NA; V gene: TRBV19
CDR3 DNA: TGTGCCAGCAGCTTCTACTCCGGAGAGTACAATGAGCAGTTCTTC; CDR3 protein: CASSFYSGEYNEQFF; D gene: NA; J gene: TRBJ2-1; clone size: NA; V gene: TRBV5-4
CDR3 DNA: TGTGCCAGCAGCTTAGGCGGTTACGAGCAGTACTTC; CDR3 protein: CASSLGGYEQYF; D gene: NA; J gene: TRBJ2-7; clone size: NA; V gene: TRBV13
CDR3 DNA: TGCGCCAGCAGCTTTCGTCTAGACAATGAGCAGTTCTTC; CDR3 protein: CASSFRLDNEQFF; D gene: NA; J gene: TRBJ2-1; clone size: NA; V gene: TRBV5-1
CDR3 DNA: TGTGCCAGCAGTGACAGGGGGTCCAGCTCTGGAAACACCATATATTTT; CDR3 protein: CASSDRGSSSGNTIYF; D gene: TRBD1; J gene: TRBJ1-3; clone size: NA; V gene: TRBV2
CDR3 DNA: TGTGCCAGCAGCCCGCAGTCCGGGTCCGCGGGCACAGATACGCAGTATTTT; CDR3 protein: CASSPQSGSAGTDTQYF; D gene: NA; J gene: TRBJ2-3; clone size: NA; V gene: TRBV9
CDR3 DNA: TGTGCCAGCAGCTACGGGGGAAGTGAAGCTTTCTTT; CDR3 protein: CASSYGGSEAFF; D gene: NA; J gene: TRBJ1-1; clone size: NA; V gene: TRBV7-9
CDR3 DNA: TGTGCCAGCAGTGCGGGAGGGCCAGATACGCAGTATTTT; CDR3 protein: CASSAGGPDTQYF; D gene: TRBD2; J gene: TRBJ2-3; clone size: NA; V gene: TRBV2
CDR3 DNA: TGTGCCAGCAGCTTAGCGGGAGGGACTATTAGCTCCTACAATGAGCAGTTCTTC; CDR3 protein: CASSLAGGTISSYNEQFF; D gene: TRBD2; J gene: TRBJ2-1; clone size: NA; V gene: TRBV27
CDR3 DNA: TGTGCCAGCAGTCCAGGGACAGGGACGTATGGCTACACCTTC; CDR3 protein: CASSPGTGTYGYTF; D gene: TRBD1; J gene: TRBJ1-2; clone size: NA; V gene: TRBV27
CDR3 DNA: TGCAGCGTTACAACTAGCGGGAGTTGGAGTTCCTACAATGAGCAGTTCTTC; CDR3 protein: CSVTTSGSWSSYNEQFF; D gene: TRBD2; J gene: TRBJ2-1; clone size: NA; V gene: TRBV29-1
CDR3 DNA: TGCAGTGCTAGAGAATTGGAGGAAGCTTTCTTT; CDR3 protein: CSARELEEAFF; D gene: NA; J gene: TRBJ1-1; clone size: NA; V gene: TRBV20-1
CDR3 DNA: TGTGCCAGCAGCTTGGCAGGGTATAATTCACCCCTCCACTTT; CDR3 protein: CASSLAGYNSPLHF; D gene: NA; J gene: TRBJ1-6; clone size: NA; V gene: TRBV5-4
CDR3 DNA: TGTGCCAGCAGTTACGAAGCGATTTACAAGCAGTACTTC; CDR3 protein: CASSYEAIYKQYF; D gene: NA; J gene: TRBJ2-7; clone size: NA; V gene: TRBV6-6
CDR3 DNA: TGTGCCAGCAGCGTAGAAGTAGGGGCTAAGCAGCCCCAGCATTTT; CDR3 protein: CASSVEVGAKQPQHF; D gene: NA; J gene: TRBJ1-5; clone size: NA; V gene: TRBV9
CDR3 DNA: TGTGCCAGCAGTTACTCTTGGGGACAGGGGTACGAGCAGTACTTC; CDR3 protein: CASSYSWGQGYEQYF; D gene: TRBD1; J gene: TRBJ2-7; clone size: NA; V gene: TRBV6-5
CDR3 DNA: TGTGCCAGCAGCTCCCTCTTTGGTGAGGGCGGAGAGACCCAGTACTTC; CDR3 protein: CASSSLFGEGGETQYF; D gene: NA; J gene: TRBJ2-5; clone size: NA; V gene: TRBV13
CDR3 DNA: TGCGCCAGCAGAGAGCGGCAGGGGGCCTACAATGAGCAGTTCTTC; CDR3 protein: CASRERQGAYNEQFF; D gene: TRBD1; J gene: TRBJ2-1; clone size: NA; V gene: TRBV5-1
CDR3 DNA: TGTGCTAGTGGGGAAGGGACAGATAATTCACCCCTCCACTTT; CDR3 protein: CASGEGTDNSPLHF; D gene: TRBD1; J gene: TRBJ1-6; clone size: NA; V gene: TRBV12-5
CDR3 DNA: TGTGCCATCAGCCCCGCGGGAGGCACTGAAGCTTTCTTT; CDR3 protein: CAISPAGGTEAFF; D gene: NA; J gene: TRBJ1-1; clone size: NA; V gene: TRBV10-3
CDR3 DNA: TGTGCCAGCTCACCACCTCTGGTTAGCGGGGCGCTCCCAGATACGCAGTATTTT; CDR3 protein: CASSPPLVSGALPDTQYF; D gene: TRBD2; J gene: TRBJ2-3; clone size: NA; V gene: TRBV18
CDR3 DNA: TGTGCCAGCAGCCCCGGACAGGGTACCTACAATGAGCAGTTCTTC; CDR3 protein: CASSPGQGTYNEQFF; D gene: TRBD1; J gene: TRBJ2-1; clone size: NA; V gene: TRBV6-5
CDR3 DNA: TGTGCCAGCATTAAGGACATTTTCCCAGATACGCAGTATTTT; CDR3 protein: CASIKDIFPDTQYF; D gene: NA; J gene: TRBJ2-3; clone size: NA; V gene: TRBV2
CDR3 DNA: TGTGCCAGCAGGGATGGACTGGCCAACTCCTACGAGCAGTACTTC; CDR3 protein: CASRDGLANSYEQYF; D gene: NA; J gene: TRBJ2-7; clone size: NA; V gene: TRBV2
CDR3 DNA: TGTGCCAGCAGCCCCGCCGGGACTGGAAACACCATATATTTT; CDR3 protein: CASSPAGTGNTIYF; D gene: NA; J gene: TRBJ1-3; clone size: NA; V gene: TRBV7-8
CDR3 DNA: TGTGCCAGCAGAGGCGGCCCTCCTTACGATGAGCAGTTCTTC; CDR3 protein: CASRGGPPYDEQFF; D gene: NA; J gene: TRBJ2-1; clone size: NA; V gene: TRBV28
CDR3 DNA: TGTGCCAGCAGCTTAGACTCAGAGGGTCAGCCCCAGCATTTT; CDR3 protein: CASSLDSEGQPQHF; D gene: NA; J gene: TRBJ1-5; clone size: NA; V gene: TRBV7-9
CDR3 DNA: TGTGCCAGCAGTGAAGCCAGGGCGCGCTCCTACGAGCAGTACTTC; CDR3 protein: CASSEARARSYEQYF; D gene: NA; J gene: TRBJ2-7; clone size: NA; V gene: TRBV6-1
CDR3 DNA: TGTGCCAGCAGCGAGGACAGGGAGAATTCACCCCTCCACTTT; CDR3 protein: CASSEDRENSPLHF; D gene: TRBD1; J gene: TRBJ1-6; clone size: NA; V gene: TRBV7-9
CDR3 DNA: TGTGCTAGTGCCCTGGTGAGCGCTGAAGCTTTCTTT; CDR3 protein: CASALVSAEAFF; D gene: NA; J gene: TRBJ1-1; clone size: NA; V gene: TRBV12-5
CDR3 DNA: TGTGCCAGCAGCCTAATCAGGACTAGCGGGCCTTCCTACAATGAGCAGTTCTTC; CDR3 protein: CASSLIRTSGPSYNEQFF; D gene: TRBD2; J gene: TRBJ2-1; clone size: NA; V gene: TRBV7-6
CDR3 DNA: TGTGCCAGCAGCCAGGAACGACAGCCTAATCAGCCCCAGCATTTT; CDR3 protein: CASSQERQPNQPQHF; D gene: NA; J gene: TRBJ1-5; clone size: NA; V gene: TRBV4-2
CDR3 DNA: TGTGCCAGCAGCCCCGGGACTAGCGGGTTTCACTTC; CDR3 protein: CASSPGTSGFHF; D gene: TRBD2; J gene: TRBJ2-7; clone size: NA; V gene: TRBV5-6
CDR3 DNA: TGCGCCAGCAGTGAGTCGGGACTAGCGGGAGTCCCAGATACGCAGTATTTT; CDR3 protein: CASSESGLAGVPDTQYF; D gene: TRBD2; J gene: TRBJ2-3; clone size: NA; V gene: TRBV10-1
CDR3 DNA: TGCGCCAGCAGCTCCTACAGGGGGCTCGGTGCTGGGGCCAACGTCCTGACTTTC; CDR3 protein: CASSSYRGLGAGANVLTF; D gene: TRBD1; J gene: TRBJ2-6; clone size: NA; V gene: TRBV5-1
CDR3 DNA: TGTGCCAGCAGCTTGGATTCAGGGGGCGGCTATGGCTACACCTTC; CDR3 protein: CASSLDSGGGYGYTF; D gene: TRBD1; J gene: TRBJ1-2; clone size: NA; V gene: TRBV5-5
CDR3 DNA: TGTGCCATCAGTGAGCGCAGCTACGAGCAGTACTTC; CDR3 protein: CAISERSYEQYF; D gene: NA; J gene: TRBJ2-7; clone size: NA; V gene: TRBV10-3
CDR3 DNA: TGTGCCAGCAGCCAGCGTCAACGGGTGAGGAACACTGAAGCTTTCTTT; CDR3 protein: CASSQRQRVRNTEAFF; D gene: NA; J gene: TRBJ1-1; clone size: NA; V gene: TRBV14
CDR3 DNA: TGTGCCAGCTCAAACAGGGGGTTCGTAGATACGCAGTATTTT; CDR3 protein: CASSNRGFVDTQYF; D gene: TRBD1; J gene: TRBJ2-3; clone size: NA; V gene: TRBV18
CDR3 DNA: TGTGCCAGCAGCTTAGGGGGACAGGGACTCACCGGGGAGCTGTTTTTT; CDR3 protein: CASSLGGQGLTGELFF; D gene: TRBD1; J gene: TRBJ2-2; clone size: NA; V gene: TRBV7-8
CDR3 DNA: TGTGCCAGTAGTATTTACGGGGGGGACACTGAAGCTTTCTTT; CDR3 protein: CASSIYGGDTEAFF; D gene: NA; J gene: TRBJ1-1; clone size: NA; V gene: TRBV19
CDR3 DNA: TGTGCCAGCAGCTCTCGGGACTGGTACGAGCAGTACTTC; CDR3 protein: CASSSRDWYEQYF; D gene: NA; J gene: TRBJ2-7; clone size: NA; V gene: TRBV7-2
CDR3 DNA: TGCAGCGTTCCGGAGTTGGCAGGGGGCTCCTACAATGAGCAGTTCTTC; CDR3 protein: CSVPELAGGSYNEQFF; D gene: TRBD1; J gene: TRBJ2-1; clone size: NA; V gene: TRBV29-1
CDR3 DNA: TGTGCCAGCAGTTTAACAGGGACTAGCGGGAGTCGCGCCGGGGAGCTGTTTTTT; CDR3 protein: CASSLTGTSGSRAGELFF; D gene: TRBD2; J gene: TRBJ2-2; clone size: NA; V gene: TRBV27